What follows are 18 T cell receptor beta chains derived from one specimen sequenced in a study of identifying expanded T cells in peripheral blood. Libraries were prepared by immunoSEQ multiplex PCR; TCRdb keeps only in-frame clonotypes and omits some of them. This table holds some 97,000 clones, over 75% found once. Sequenced material: blood. These receptors all stem from a person between 18 and 70 years old in good health.

The CDR3 coding sequence is TGCGCCAGCACCCGGAGTCTAGCGGGTAGCACAGATACGCAGTATTTT. Its translation is CASTRSLAGSTDTQYF. The gene calls are TRBV5-1 and TRBJ2-3, with 8 bases fitting TRBD2. The V segment lost 6 bases and the J segment 0 bases; nucleotides outside the gene matches: 9. The CDR3 runs to 16 residues. CDR1 is SGHRS, CDR2 YFSETQ, per germline.

The gene calls are TRBV20-1 and TRBJ2-1; no clear D. Per the germline V gene, CDR1 is DFQATT and CDR2 is SNEGSKA (reference sequence). The CDR3 sequence is 11 residues long. V was clipped by 7 bases and J by 5 bases, with 9 bases between them. The CDR3 sequence: CSGSLDNEQFF. The CDR3 nucleotides are TGCAGTGGTTCCCTCGACAATGAGCAGTTCTTC.

The rearrangement joins TRBV6-5 to TRBJ1-3, with 9 bases that match TRBD1. The CDR3 runs to 16 residues. The V segment lost 0 bases and the J segment 7 bases; nucleotides outside the gene matches: 7. Germline values: CDR1 MNHEY, CDR2 SVGAGI. The CDR3 DNA follows: TGTGCCAGCAGTTACTCATACGGGACAGGGTGGAACACCATATATTTT. Translating it yields CASSYSYGTGWNTIYF.

The chain uses TRBV5-1 and TRBJ2-3; 9 nucleotides align to TRBD1. The CDR3 spans 16 residues. Germline assignment: CDR1 SGHRS and CDR2 YFSETQ. With V trimmed by 4 bases and J by 5 bases, 11 bases remained unmatched. CDR3: CASSIGLGQGLDTQYF. The DNA for the CDR3 is TGCGCCAGCAGCATCGGATTGGGACAGGGTCTAGATACGCAGTATTTT. Drawing the rest from reference TRBV5-1 and TRBJ2-3, the complete variable domain is KAGVTQTPRYLIKTRGQQVTLSCSPISGHRSVSWYQQTPGQGLQFLFEYFSETQRNKGNFPGRFSGRQFSNSRSEMNVSTLELGDSALYLCASSIGLGQGLDTQYFGPGTRLTVL.

V usage is TRBV5-1 and J usage is TRBJ1-5, with TRBD1 matching 7 bases. Germline assignment: CDR1 SGHRS and CDR2 YFSETQ. Trimming cost V 7 bases and J 0 bases; bases outside gene matches: 4. CDR3 size: 14 residues. The CDR3: CASSTGDSNQPQHF. The CDR3 nucleotides read TGCGCCAGCTCTACAGGGGATAGCAATCAGCCCCAGCATTTT.

The rearrangement uses TRBV12-2 and TRBJ1-4; the table's D call of TRBD1 was not tested on the DNA. TRBV12-2 is tagged as a pseudogene. There are 17 residues in the CDR3. CDR3 in amino acids: CASRTRTGEETNEKLFF. As DNA, the CDR3 is TGTGCAAGTCGCACAAGGACAGGGGAGGAAACTAATGAAAAACTGTTTTTT.

The rearrangement uses TRBV4-1 and TRBJ2-2; D is unresolved. The CDR3 runs 16 residues. Germline loops: CDR1 MGHRA, CDR2 YSYEKL. The V and J ends lost 0 bases and 7 bases respectively, with 15 bases between them. This CDR3 reads CASSQDHSYVVGELFF. In DNA, the CDR3 is TGCGCCAGCAGCCAAGATCACAGCTATGTAGTCGGGGAGCTGTTTTTT.

The gene calls are TRBV7-3 and TRBJ2-3; TRBD2 aligns across 7 bases. Germline V gene sequence: CDR1 SGHTA, CDR2 FQGTGA. The CDR3 sequence is 16 residues long. Unmatched junction bases numbered 8, after V lost 2 bases and J lost 3 bases. The CDR3 DNA follows: TGTGCCAGCAGCTTATTGGGCGGGGGATTGACAGATACGCAGTATTTT. Translating it yields CASSLLGGGLTDTQYF. The full variable domain, rest sourced from reference TRBV7-3 and TRBJ2-3, is GAGVSQTPSNKVTEKGKYVELRCDPISGHTALYWYRQSLGQGPEFLIYFQGTGAADDSGLPNDRFFAVRPEGSVSTLKIQRTERGDSAVYLCASSLLGGGLTDTQYFGPGTRLTVL.

V is TRBV2 and J is TRBJ1-1, with 7 bases fitting TRBD1. V dropped 7 bases and J dropped 3; count of bases not matched to a gene: 8. Germline CDR1 and CDR2: SNHLY and FYNNEI. CDR3 length: 14 residues. The CDR3 sequence: CASIREQGYTEAFF. DNA of the CDR3: TGTGCCAGCATCCGGGAACAGGGGTACACTGAAGCTTTCTTT.

V gene TRBV2 combines with J gene TRBJ1-2, with D possibly TRBD1 on 6 matching bases. CDR1 SNHLY and CDR2 FYNNEI come from the germline V gene. The CDR3 extends over 16 amino acids. Between the trimmed V and J ends, which lost 1 base and 0 bases, there was a span of 12 bases. The CDR3 DNA is TGTGCCAGCAGTGAAGGGGGGGCTCCAGCTAACTATGGCTACACCTTC. It codes for CASSEGGAPANYGYTF.

The CDR3 DNA is TGTGCCAGCAGCTTAGGGGCAGCGGGAGGGCTCGGGGGCGAGCAGTACTTC. It codes for CASSLGAAGGLGGEQYF. The chain is built from TRBV7-2 and TRBJ2-7; TRBD2 agrees at 10 bases. The V gene end was trimmed by 1 base and the J gene end by 6 bases; junction bases not matched to a gene: 12. There are 17 residues in the CDR3. Germline CDR1 and CDR2: SGHTA and FQGNSA.

V gene TRBV6-1 combines with J gene TRBJ1-1, with D unclear. This CDR3 is built from 14 residues. Germline V gives CDR1 MNHNS, CDR2 SASEGT. Trimming left V 8 bases short and J 3 bases short, with 16 bases between. CDR3 sequence reads: CASQGQLQDTEAFF. The DNA for the CDR3 is TGTGCCAGCCAAGGGCAGCTTCAGGACACTGAAGCTTTCTTT.

The rearrangement joins TRBV30 to TRBJ2-5; no clear D gene. The CDR3 spans 15 residues. Germline lookup yields CDR1 GTSNPN and CDR2 SVGIG (reference sequence). V was clipped by 6 bases and J by 5 bases, with 22 bases between them. The CDR3 spells CACQPSTRLDETQYF. CDR3 nucleotide sequence: TGTGCCTGTCAACCCTCAACCCGCCTTGATGAGACCCAGTACTTC.

V gene TRBV6-6 combines with J gene TRBJ1-2; D ambiguous. Germline lookup yields CDR1 MNHNY and CDR2 SVGAGI (reference sequence). The V gene lost 7 bases and the J gene lost 0 bases, with 12 bases spanning the gap. There are 14 residues in the CDR3. The CDR3 sequence: CASTRWGTNYGYTF. DNA of the CDR3: TGTGCCAGCACTCGGTGGGGTACTAACTATGGCTACACCTTC.

The V and J genes are TRBV2 and TRBJ2-3; D is tentatively TRBD1 or TRBD2 (6 bases each). The ends were cut back, 7 bases at V and 1 base at J, with 12 bases in the middle. Per the germline V gene, CDR1 is SNHLY and CDR2 is FYNNEI. The CDR3 is made up of 14 amino acids. As DNA, the CDR3 is TGTGCCAGCAATAACGGGGGCCGCACAGATACGCAGTATTTT. This gives the protein CASNNGGRTDTQYF.

The genes are TRBV6-1 and TRBJ1-1; 10 nucleotides align to TRBD1. The CDR3 runs to 21 residues. Trimming at V came to 1 base and at J to 1 base, leaving 18 bases not matched to a gene. Germline V lookup: CDR1 MNHNS, CDR2 SASEGT. The CDR3 reads CASSEGLGFATGGLSNTEAFF. The CDR3 DNA sequence: TGTGCCAGCAGTGAAGGCCTTGGCTTTGCGACAGGGGGCCTTTCGAACACTGAAGCTTTCTTT.

V and J are TRBV5-6 and TRBJ2-7; D unclear. The CDR3 runs to 15 residues. Trimming shortened V by 0 bases and J by 1 base, and 11 bases separated the two germline ends. Germline assignment: CDR1 SGHDT and CDR2 YYEEEE. CDR3 nucleotide sequence: TGTGCCAGCAGCTTGGGTTTATTAAGGTCCTACGAGCAGTACTTC. As protein: CASSLGLLRSYEQYF.

The chain uses TRBV29-1 and TRBJ1-2, with 8 bases matching TRBD1. This CDR3 is 13 amino acids long. V lost 6 bases and J lost 0; bases outside the gene matches: 3. Per germline, CDR1 SQVTM and CDR2 ANQGSEA. The CDR3 region is CSVDRGTNYGYTF. The CDR3 DNA follows: TGCAGCGTCGACAGGGGTACTAACTATGGCTACACCTTC.